Listed below are T cell receptor beta chains from one sample, sequenced in a study of blood T cell repertoires in COVID-19. The table came from immunoSEQ multiplex PCR; TCRdb's copy has only in-frame clones and leaves some out. The table includes 25,000 to 35,000 clones, roughly 65% detected once. The sequencing input was peripheral blood. The source of these receptors is a human donor in a cohort sampled during active COVID-19. Each CDR3 is given with its conserved first and last residue. D genes are given only for firm matches. Rows may omit the clone size; those that give it use once, few, many or a size class.

TRBJ1-2,-,TRBV30,-,CAWSKYGYTF
TRBJ1-4,-,TRBV9,-,CASSVGGTNEKLFF
TRBJ1-4,-,TRBV5-4,TRBD1,CASSRTGGYSTNEKLFF
TRBJ1-6,once,TRBV4-2,-,CASSQESRVRNSPLHF
TRBJ2-3,once,TRBV2,-,CASSPRSSGTDTQYF
TRBJ2-1,-,TRBV12-3/TRBV12-4,TRBD1,CASSFGQGKQFF
TRBJ1-5,-,TRBV2,TRBD1,CASRDRDSNQPQHF
TRBJ2-7,-,TRBV7-2,-,CASSLIGGYEQYF
TRBJ2-7,-,TRBV11-2,-,CASSLAGAGYEQYF
TRBJ2-5,-,TRBV2,TRBD2,CASSGWSLATQETQYF
TRBJ1-2,-,TRBV6-1,-,CASSEVLTANYGYTF
TRBJ1-4,-,TRBV5-5,-,CASSLSGQNEKLFF
TRBJ2-2,-,TRBV3-1/TRBV3-2,TRBD1,CASSQRRTGPNTGELFF
TRBJ2-6,-,TRBV7-9,TRBD1,CASSPEGAGANVLTF
TRBJ1-6,-,TRBV6-2/TRBV6-3,-,CASSYVQGNNSPLHF
TRBJ1-3,-,TRBV5-5,TRBD1,CASSNGQGILSGNTIYF
TRBJ2-5,-,TRBV7-9,TRBD2,CAASGTAGTQYF
TRBJ2-3,-,TRBV2,-,CASRVLGSTDTQYF
TRBJ1-5,medium-sized,TRBV12-5,TRBD1,CASGLVSGGNQPQHF
TRBJ2-3,-,TRBV6-5,TRBD2,CASGMGGTDTQYF
TRBJ2-6,-,TRBV7-9,-,CASSLATQVTGANVLTF
TRBJ1-2,-,TRBV19,TRBD1,CASPLLAPTGGRLSNYGYTF
TRBJ2-5,-,TRBV2,-,CACQGFFLSETQYF
TRBJ2-1,-,TRBV6-5,TRBD1,CASSSRTGGRHEQFF
TRBJ2-7,-,TRBV9,-,CASSVGEGGAGGNYEQYF
TRBJ2-3,-,TRBV7-2,-,CASSLVGGLADTQYF
TRBJ2-5,-,TRBV18,TRBD2,CASSPTEAGGNQYQETQYF
TRBJ2-2,many,TRBV9,TRBD1,CASSVDVDRVTGELFF
TRBJ2-1,-,TRBV28,-,CASTGGYDNEQFF
TRBJ1-2,-,TRBV6-4,-,CASSDSGSGYGYTF
TRBJ2-1,-,TRBV24-1,TRBD1,CATSVARGNEQFF